This T cell receptor (beta chain) was sequenced for a study of T cells after yellow fever vaccination. Study-wide background: Fractions low in cell number were prepared with SMART-Seq v4 Ultra Low Input.

For TCR, cDNA came from 5'RACE template switching, which added a universal primer site and UMIs. TCRdb used MiXCR to reprocess the 5' RACE reads, holding one entry per CDR3 protein. The repertoire holds approximately 250,000 distinct CDR3 sequences, with approximately 6.8% as singletons. Details on this clonotype: No antigen is known for it.

Study-level points and caveats: Subsequent to the booster, the majority of primary-vaccination clones reappeared (around 96% CD4, 85% to 90% CD8). A faster peak, day 5 versus 15, was reached by the weaker secondary response.

This TCR came from a man in his thirties or forties who received the YFV17D yellow fever vaccine. Specimen: CD4+ T cells sorted from PBMCs, collected on the day of the yellow fever booster vaccination.

The CDR3 coding sequence is TGTGCCAGCAGTTTAGGTGCGGTCGTGGACGAGCAGTACTTC. The encoded protein is CASSLGAVVDEQYF. V gene TRBV28 combines with J gene TRBJ2-7; D unresolved. V was cut by 2 bases and J by 5 bases, with 13 bases left in between. Germline V gene sequence: CDR1 MDHEN, CDR2 SYDVKM. This CDR3 has 14 residues.